This T cell receptor beta chain was observed in a study of spatial heterogeneity in lung cancer. TCRdb ran MiXCR on the 5' RACE reads and lists one entry per CDR3 protein. The sample comprises about 8,600 distinct CDR3 sequences, approximately 4.9% of which are singletons, and around 28% rests with the top ten. The CDR3 is 13 amino acids. Germline V CDR1 and CDR2: SGHAT, FQNNGV. This clonotype was recorded at least ten times. At one end the junction does not follow the germline gene, possibly because of a read error. Time point given: sample taken at primary tumor resection. Sequencing of whole RNA from tumor, nontumor lung or frozen PBMC involved no sorting.

This chain uses TRBV11-2 with TRBJ1-1; D perhaps matches TRBD1 (6 bases). Sequenced here: PBMCs, sampled at surgery. The receptor comes from a male donor with early-stage non-small cell lung cancer. The CDR3 loop reads CASSLDGRGTTYF. The DNA for the CDR3 is TGTGCCAGCAGCTTAGATGGGAGGGGGACAACTTACTTT.